This T cell receptor beta chain was retrieved from a study of shared clonotypes between healthy human individuals. Study-wide findings and caveats: Naive subsets typically showed greater estimated richness than memory subsets. Generation probabilities of non-shared clonotypes were lower (relative to those shared by all four donors).

There were only Caucasian adults among the donors, and all lived in Nashville, Tennessee. On this clone: Antigen specificity is unknown.

The authors loaded roughly 200 ng DNA, tens of thousands of T cell genomes, into sorted-subset replicate PCRs. Clones were sequenced by immunoSEQ multiplex PCR, and TCRdb holds only the in-frame ones, with some missing. The sample comprises fewer than 850,000 clones, 90% of which are singletons, and 34% rests with the top ten. The sample was memory CD8+ T cells from PBMCs. Subset specified: CD45RO+ cells pooled with CCR7-negative TemRA cells. The TCR comes from a man younger than 30 in good health. Some clones in this sample may be carry-over from other donors' samples.

The CDR3 region is CASSPQTHSYEQYF. The CDR3 region has the DNA TGTGCCAGCAGTCCGCAGACCCACTCCTACGAGCAGTACTTC. This chain connects TRBV27 to TRBJ2-7; D uncertain. This CDR3 has 14 amino acids. V dropped 5 bases and J dropped 0 bases, with 11 bases sitting between them. Per the germline V gene, CDR1 is MNHEY and CDR2 is SMNVEV (reference sequence).